This is a list of T cell receptor beta chains from one sample in a study of identical twins. MiXCR, run by TCRdb on the 5' RACE reads, gives a single entry per CDR3 protein. This sample has 400,000 or so distinct CDR3 sequences, with approximately 8.8% found just once. The sequenced sample consisted of naive T cells sorted from blood. These receptors all stem from a woman in her 50s in good health. Both conserved end residues are part of each CDR3. The size field is filled for only some rows; it gives once, few, many or a size class.

V	size	J	length	CDR3
TRBV5-1	many	TRBJ2-5	15	CASSSRDLGEETQYF
TRBV5-1	many	TRBJ2-2	12	CASSLETGELFF
TRBV2	few	TRBJ2-7	15	CASYGTGTSGYEQYF
TRBV10-2	few	TRBJ2-2	15	CASSVAGVSTGELFF
TRBV2	.	TRBJ2-7	11	CASTPSYEQYF
TRBV6-2/TRBV6-3	many	TRBJ1-1	12	CASSYRNTEAFF
TRBV6-1	many	TRBJ2-3	17	CASSVTLAGAPADTQYF
TRBV5-1	.	TRBJ2-3	16	CASSRDRGRIRDTQYF
TRBV4-1	few	TRBJ2-7	16	CASSHARLAGAVEQYF
TRBV20-1	.	TRBJ2-3	13	CSASARNTDTQYF
TRBV7-2	few	TRBJ1-1	15	CASSLDSVTHREAFF